Only a few counts were recorded for the clone carrying this T cell receptor (beta chain). What it recognizes is unknown. The sample belongs to a study of blood T cells in healthy people across ages. The second PCR ran roughly 7 to 12 cycles with a sample-barcoded 5' primer and J-beta primers. TCRdb re-called the 5' RACE reads through MiXCR, storing one row per CDR3 protein. The table shows some 760,000 distinct CDR3 sequences, with about 25% occurring only once. Broader study findings: Across the age range, TCR beta diversity per million T cells fell in a roughly linear way.

This sample also appeared in a second study, on T cells of mothers and their children.

This receptor was taken from a boy younger than 18 in good health. Sequencing was performed on blood.

The CDR3 nucleotides read TGTGCCAGCAGCGTAGAACCGGGCACGAGCACAGATACGCAGTATTTT. It is translated as CASSVEPGTSTDTQYF. The chain employs TRBV9 and TRBJ2-3; D gene unclear. Trimming removed 0 bases at V and 0 bases at J, with 11 bases between. The CDR3 length is 16 residues. The germline gives CDR1 SGDLS, CDR2 YYNGEE. The full variable domain, rest sourced from reference TRBV9 and TRBJ2-3, is DSGVTQTPKHLITATGQRVTLRCSPRSGDLSVYWYQQSLDQGLQFLIQYYNGEERAKGNILERFSAQQFPDLHSELNLSSLELGDSALYFCASSVEPGTSTDTQYFGPGTRLTVL.